The subject of this entry is one TCR beta chain. Its specificity is unknown. The junction shows a germline mismatch at one end, possibly a read error. This specimen belongs to a study of beta chain features in type 1 diabetes. The authors reverse transcribed all of the isolated RNA, so sequencing captured expressed TCRB transcripts. Samples of naive, central memory and regulatory T cells yielded a mean of around 3.4 million reads. Assay used: immunoSEQ multiplex PCR; TCRdb lists only in-frame clones, some missing. This table has about 160,000 clones, almost 65% appearing once. Whole-study results and caveats: Type 1 diabetes patients showed a moderate but significant shortening of TCRB CDR3s in all four CD4+ subsets.

This CDR3 contains 16 residues. Germline V lookup: CDR1 SSHAT, CDR2 FNYEAQ (reference sequence). The chain joins TRBV7-7 to TRBJ2-2; the match to TRBD2 covers 8 bases. Material for sequencing was naive CD4+ T cells from blood. The clonotype comes from a man in his thirties or forties with type 1 diabetes. The CDR3 here is CASSLSSGSNTGELFF. CDR3 DNA: TGTGCTAGCAGCCTATCCAGCGGGAGTAACACCGGGGAGCTGTTTTTT.